These 3 T cell receptor beta chains were all obtained from the same sample, sequenced in a study of blood T cell repertoires in COVID-19. Measured with immunoSEQ multiplex PCR; TCRdb has only the in-frame clones, and not every one. This sample yields roughly 260,000 clones, of which over 80% are seen a single time; approximately 2.4% belongs to the top ten. The specimen was PBMCs or T cells enriched from blood (not recorded which). The origin of the receptors is a woman under 40 with acute COVID-19.

The chain has TRBV5-4 and TRBJ1-1, with no clear D. This CDR3 contains 16 residues. V was shortened by 0 bases and J by 0 bases, with 12 bases between the two germline ends. The germline CDR1 and CDR2 sequences are SGHNT and YYREEE (reference sequence). The chain's CDR3 is CASSLELDKLNTEAFF. DNA for the CDR3: TGTGCCAGCAGCTTGGAATTAGACAAACTGAACACTGAAGCTTTCTTT.

This chain uses TRBV6-5 with TRBJ2-1; D unresolved. The germline gives CDR1 MNHEY, CDR2 SVGAGI. The ends were cut back, 7 bases at V and 5 bases at J, with 15 bases in the middle. CDR3 length: 14 amino acids. The DNA for the CDR3 is TGTGCCAGCAACTTCGGAGAGATAAACAATGAGCAGTTCTTC. This sequence encodes CASNFGEINNEQFF.

CDR3 bases: TGTGCCTGGAGTGGACTAGCAGGTAGTGAGCAGTTCTTC. This codes for CAWSGLAGSEQFF. The rearrangement links TRBV30 to TRBJ2-1; 7 bases are a match to TRBD2. Looked up from germline, CDR1 is GTSNPN and CDR2 is SVGIG (reference sequence). V gave up 1 base and J gave up 9 bases; unmatched junction bases: 6. The CDR3 sequence is 13 residues long. Full variable domain (outside the CDR3, taken from reference TRBV30 and TRBJ2-1): SQTIHQWPATLVQPVGSPLSLECTVEGTSNPNLYWYRQAAGRGLQLLFYSVGIGQISSEVPQNLSASRPQDRQFILSSKKLLLSDSGFYLCAWSGLAGSEQFFGPGTRLTVL.